This TCR beta chain was captured in a study of blood T cell repertoires in COVID-19. For the study at large: PBMCs, B-cell-depleted T cells, or T cells were the source of the cDNA or gDNA that made up the material.

CDR3 length: 17 amino acids. Germline assignment: CDR1 SGHVS and CDR2 FQNEAQ. V lost 5 bases to trimming and J lost 0 bases, with 18 bases between them. In the source study's methods: Reference gene primers were amplified, and this amplification served to estimate nucleated cell counts. Here immunoSEQ multiplex PCR was the method, and the copy in TCRdb shows in-frame clones only, minus some. V, J and clone size derive from that table, while D and trimming were established from the DNA sequence. This sample carries some 300,000 clones, roughly 87% of them seen once, and the ten largest clones take about 2%.

The specimen was peripheral blood. The sequence was obtained from a man between 18 and 29 years old with active or convalescent COVID-19. The chain uses TRBV7-8 and TRBJ2-3; possible D gene TRBD2, 5 bases. DNA of the CDR3: TGTGCCAGCAGCCGCGGACTCGAACGACGGAGCACAGATACGCAGTATTTT. It yields the protein CASSRGLERRSTDTQYF.